The present TCR beta chain was sequenced within a study of spatial heterogeneity in lung cancer. Time point here: sample taken at primary tumor resection. Samples came from some 73 TRACERx patients with untreated early-stage lung cancer. Whole RNA obtained from tumor, nontumor lung or frozen PBMC underwent sequencing without sorting. General study points: TCRs found ubiquitously expanded in tumor appeared in blood more at resection than at follow-up.

Unique molecular identifiers, one per molecule, were present on every TCR cDNA molecule. TCRdb called the 5' RACE reads again in MiXCR, with one record for every CDR3 protein. The sample lists around 87,000 distinct CDR3 sequences; approximately 12% were seen once. Points on this clonotype: The antigen is unknown.

The CDR3 consists of 11 residues. V lost 1 base and J lost 10, with 5 bases in between. Germline CDR1 and CDR2: GTSNPN and SVGIG (reference sequence). This clonotype was sampled from a male donor with early-stage non-small cell lung cancer. The source was PBMCs, collected at surgery. The chain employs TRBV30 and TRBJ1-6; D gene uncertain. CDR3 sequence reads: CAWSDRSPLHF. CDR3 sequence (DNA): TGTGCCTGGAGTGATCGATCACCCCTCCACTTT. The entire variable domain, with the rest obtained from reference TRBV30 and TRBJ1-6, is as follows: SQTIHQWPATLVQPVGSPLSLECTVEGTSNPNLYWYRQAAGRGLQLLFYSVGIGQISSEVPQNLSASRPQDRQFILSSKKLLLSDSGFYLCAWSDRSPLHFGNGTRLTVT.